This T cell receptor (beta chain) was profiled in a study of T cells in localized non-small cell lung cancer. Losses at the gene ends were 4 bases for V and 5 bases for J; bases not matched to a gene: 7. The CDR3 loop spans 15 amino acids. Measured with immunoSEQ multiplex PCR; TCRdb has only the in-frame clones, and not every one. The data show about 48,000 clones, roughly 80% seen once. This sequence joins TRBV5-7 and TRBJ1-5, with TRBD1 matching over 9 bases. TRBV5-7 is flagged as an ORF with uncertain function. Sequencing used peripheral blood, obtained before any cancer treatment. This TCR came from a man aged 35-75 years with stage I squamous cell lung carcinoma. The CDR3 nucleotides are TGTGCCAGCAGCCGGGACAGGGTGACTTATCAGCCCCAGCATTTT. Translated: CASSRDRVTYQPQHF.